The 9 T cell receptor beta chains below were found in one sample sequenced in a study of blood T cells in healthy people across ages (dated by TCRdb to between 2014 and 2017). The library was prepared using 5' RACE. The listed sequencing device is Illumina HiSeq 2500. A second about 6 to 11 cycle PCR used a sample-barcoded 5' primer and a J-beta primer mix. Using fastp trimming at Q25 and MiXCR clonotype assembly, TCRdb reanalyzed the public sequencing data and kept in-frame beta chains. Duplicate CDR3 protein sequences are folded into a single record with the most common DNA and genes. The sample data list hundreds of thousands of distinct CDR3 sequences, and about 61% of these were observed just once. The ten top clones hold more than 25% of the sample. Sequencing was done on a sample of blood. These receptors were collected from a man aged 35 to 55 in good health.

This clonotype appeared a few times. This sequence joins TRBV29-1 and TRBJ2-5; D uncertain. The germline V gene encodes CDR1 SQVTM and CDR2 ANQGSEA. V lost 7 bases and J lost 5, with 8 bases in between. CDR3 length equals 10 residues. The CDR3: CSAIGETQYF. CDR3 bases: TGCAGCGCCATAGGGGAGACCCAGTACTTC.

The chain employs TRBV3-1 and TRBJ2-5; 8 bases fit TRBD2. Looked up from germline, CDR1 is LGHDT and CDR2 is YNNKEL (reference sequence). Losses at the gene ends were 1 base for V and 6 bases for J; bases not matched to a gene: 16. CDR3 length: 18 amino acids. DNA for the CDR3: TGTGCCAGCAGCCAAGTCCCGGCCTGGCGGGGGGCCCTGAAGACCCAGTACTTC. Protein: CASSQVPAWRGALKTQYF.

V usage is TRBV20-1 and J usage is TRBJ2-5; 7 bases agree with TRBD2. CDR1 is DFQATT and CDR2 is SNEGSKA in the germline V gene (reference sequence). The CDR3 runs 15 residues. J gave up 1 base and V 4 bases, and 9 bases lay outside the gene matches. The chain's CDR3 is CSATSRLASQETQYF. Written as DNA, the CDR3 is TGCAGTGCTACCTCTCGACTAGCATCCCAAGAGACCCAGTACTTC.

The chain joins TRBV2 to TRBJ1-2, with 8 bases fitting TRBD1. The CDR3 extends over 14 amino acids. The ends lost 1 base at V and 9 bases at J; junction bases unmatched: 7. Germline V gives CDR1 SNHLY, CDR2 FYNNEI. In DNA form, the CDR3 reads TGTGCCAGCAGTGAAGGGACAGGGAAGATGCGCTACACCTTC. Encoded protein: CASSEGTGKMRYTF.

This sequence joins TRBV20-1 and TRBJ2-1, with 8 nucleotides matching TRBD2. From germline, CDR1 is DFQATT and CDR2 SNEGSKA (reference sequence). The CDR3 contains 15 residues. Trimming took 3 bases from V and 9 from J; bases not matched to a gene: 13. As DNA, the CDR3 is TGCAGTGCTAGTCCGATAGCGGGAATAGGGAGTGAGCAGTTCTTC. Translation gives CSASPIAGIGSEQFF.

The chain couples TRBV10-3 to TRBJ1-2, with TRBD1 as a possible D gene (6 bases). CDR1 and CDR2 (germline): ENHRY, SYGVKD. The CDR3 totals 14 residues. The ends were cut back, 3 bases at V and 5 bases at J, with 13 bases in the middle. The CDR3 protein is CAISDRGGEYGYTF. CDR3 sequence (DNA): TGTGCCATCAGTGACAGGGGAGGGGAATATGGCTACACCTTC.

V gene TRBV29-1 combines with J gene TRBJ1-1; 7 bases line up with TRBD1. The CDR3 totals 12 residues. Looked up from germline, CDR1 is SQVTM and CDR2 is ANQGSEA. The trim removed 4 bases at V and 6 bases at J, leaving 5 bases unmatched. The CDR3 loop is CSVALDRAEAFF. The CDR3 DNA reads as TGCAGCGTTGCCCTCGACAGGGCTGAAGCTTTCTTT.

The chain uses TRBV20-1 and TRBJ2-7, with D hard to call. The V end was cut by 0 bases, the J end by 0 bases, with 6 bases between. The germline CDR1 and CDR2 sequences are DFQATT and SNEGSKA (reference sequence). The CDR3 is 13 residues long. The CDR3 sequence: CSARDPGSYEQYF. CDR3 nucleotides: TGCAGTGCTAGAGACCCAGGCTCCTACGAGCAGTACTTC.

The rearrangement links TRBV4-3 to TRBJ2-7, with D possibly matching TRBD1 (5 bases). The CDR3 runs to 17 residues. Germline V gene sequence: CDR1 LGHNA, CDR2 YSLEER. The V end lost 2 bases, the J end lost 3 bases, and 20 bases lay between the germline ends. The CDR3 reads CASSQRSGTGGSYEQYF. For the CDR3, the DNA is TGCGCCAGCAGCCAAAGATCAGGAACAGGTGGCAGCTACGAGCAGTACTTC.